A single sample gave rise to the 6 T cell receptor beta chains below, sequenced in a study of lymphopenia after photon versus proton radiotherapy. The repertoire was sequenced with immunoSEQ multiplex PCR; TCRdb's copy has only in-frame clones and lacks some. The data hold approximately 20,000 clones, with around nine tenths observed a single time. The sequenced sample was peripheral blood, obtained from a patient treated with photon-based radiotherapy. The receptors originated from a man aged 60 to 69 with pancreatic cancer.

The V and J genes are TRBV18 and TRBJ1-4; D possibly corresponds to TRBD1 (6 bases). The V gene's germline CDR1 is KGHSH and CDR2 LQKENI. The CDR3 loop spans 12 amino acids. Trimming took 6 bases from V and 8 from J, leaving 10 bases between them. Here the CDR3 reads CASSPDREKLFF. In DNA form, the CDR3 reads TGTGCCAGCTCCCCCGACAGGGAAAAACTGTTTTTT.

The DNA of the CDR3 is TGTGCCAGCAGCTCTCCTGTCAATGAGCAGTTCTTC. Amino acids: CASSSPVNEQFF. V and J are TRBV5-6 and TRBJ2-1; D is unresolved. V lost 3 bases, J lost 6 bases, and 7 bases lay in between. The CDR3 has 12 amino acids. Germline CDR1 and CDR2: SGHDT and YYEEEE.

The chain uses TRBV5-1 and TRBJ2-5; D perhaps matches TRBD2 (6 bases). CDR1 and CDR2 (germline): SGHRS, YFSETQ. The length of the CDR3 is 14 residues. V lost 4 bases, J lost 5 bases, and 15 bases lay in between. Here the CDR3 reads CASSPAAGWETQYF. In nucleotides, the CDR3 is TGCGCCAGCAGCCCGGCCGCGGGGTGGGAGACCCAGTACTTC. The full variable domain, rest sourced from reference TRBV5-1 and TRBJ2-5, is KAGVTQTPRYLIKTRGQQVTLSCSPISGHRSVSWYQQTPGQGLQFLFEYFSETQRNKGNFPGRFSGRQFSNSRSEMNVSTLELGDSALYLCASSPAAGWETQYFGPGTRLLVL.

V is TRBV19 and J is TRBJ1-2, with D perhaps TRBD1 (6 bases). The CDR3 contains 14 residues. Germline-derived CDR1 and CDR2 are LNHDA and SQIVND (reference sequence). V was trimmed by 8 bases and J by 4 bases, leaving 17 bases between them. DNA for the CDR3: TGTGCCAGTGACACAACAGGGTCCGGCTATGGCTACACCTTC. Protein: CASDTTGSGYGYTF.

The table lists this clone with a count of one. The chain combines TRBV19 with TRBJ1-2, with TRBD1 as a possible D gene (5 bases). The CDR3 spans 17 residues. Per germline, CDR1 LNHDA and CDR2 SQIVND (reference sequence). V was trimmed by 7 bases and J by 4 bases, leaving 25 bases between them. The CDR3 nucleotides are TGTGCCAGTACCTCAATGGGGGGTCGTAGTTCCATCTATGGCTACACCTTC. It translates to CASTSMGGRSSIYGYTF.

Note on this clone: At one boundary the junction diverges from the germline segment, which might be a read error. The V call is TRBV29-1, the J call TRBJ1-5, with D possibly being TRBD1 (5 bases). The germline CDR1 and CDR2 sequences are SQVTM and ANQGSEA. The CDR3 length is 17 residues. CDR3 loop: CSVWRQNTIVSNQPQRF. The CDR3 DNA follows: TGCAGCGTCTGGAGACAGAACACTATTGTTAGCAATCAGCCCCAGCGTTTT.